This paragraph covers one TCR beta chain sequence. The data are from a study of T-cell reconstitution after alpha-beta-depleted transplantation in children. Unique molecular identifiers were used in preparing the TCRbeta library. TCRdb reprocessed the PCR reads via MiXCR and lists one record per CDR3 protein. The sample lists approximately 350,000 distinct CDR3 sequences; 10% to 13% were seen once. The clonotype comes from a human donor who donated a stem cell graft to a child with acute lymphoblastic leukemia. The sequencing used PBMCs from the stem cell graft donor, collected from the stem cell graft.

CDR3 in amino acids: CASSLGLAGSRTNTGELFF. As DNA, the CDR3 is TGCGCCAGCAGCTTGGGTCTAGCGGGATCCCGAACTAACACCGGGGAGCTGTTTTTT. The chain recombines TRBV5-1 with TRBJ2-2; 9 nucleotides align to TRBD2. The germline V gene encodes CDR1 SGHRS and CDR2 YFSETQ. Trimming cost V 0 bases and J 2 bases; bases outside gene matches: 11. The CDR3 spans 19 residues.